Each of the 13 T cell receptor beta chains below was sequenced from the same sample in a study of cytomegalovirus exposure and HLA in healthy donors. It was with 60 Vbeta and 13 Jbeta primers that the PCR ran. Profiling relied on immunoSEQ multiplex PCR, and the TCRdb table lists in-frame clones only, not all of them. The sample holds hundreds of thousands of clones, about 88% seen once. Sequencing used PBMCs. Receptors originate from a girl aged 2 to 9 in good health and CMV-seronegative.

CDR3 loop: CASSLEAQTSFGEQYF. CDR3 coding DNA: TGCGCCAGCAGCTTGGAGGCACAGACTAGTTTCGGCGAGCAGTACTTC. The rearrangement joins TRBV5-1 to TRBJ2-7; tentatively, D is TRBD2 (6 bases). The CDR3 totals 16 residues. Germline lookup yields CDR1 SGHRS and CDR2 YFSETQ. The germline V and J ends were trimmed by 0 bases and 6 bases, with 19 bases remaining between them.

V and J are TRBV6-5 and TRBJ1-4, with TRBD1 as a possible D gene (6 bases). Germline-derived CDR1 and CDR2 are MNHEY and SVGAGI. The CDR3 spans 14 residues. V gave up 7 bases and J gave up 4 bases, with 13 bases separating them. The CDR3 coding sequence is TGTGCCAGCACCACGGGAGGGGGTAATGAAAAACTGTTTTTT. Protein sequence: CASTTGGGNEKLFF.

The CDR3 is CASSGPGRGDTQYF. Written as DNA, the CDR3 is TGTGCCAGCAGTGGCCCGGGTCGGGGGGATACGCAGTATTTT. The rearrangement uses TRBV6-5 and TRBJ2-3, with D possibly matching TRBD2 (6 bases). Germline V gives CDR1 MNHEY, CDR2 SVGAGI. The CDR3 contains 14 residues. V gave up 5 bases and J gave up 6 bases, with 15 bases separating them.

J is TRBJ2-2 and V is TRBV7-2; 7 positions match TRBD1. The CDR3 is made up of 16 amino acids. V lost 2 bases and J lost 2; bases outside the gene matches: 5. The germline V gene encodes CDR1 SGHTA and CDR2 FQGNSA. The CDR3 DNA reads TGTGCCAGCAGCTTACAAGGGACAGCAAACACCGGGGAGCTGTTTTTT. It is translated as CASSLQGTANTGELFF.

The gene calls are TRBV30 and TRBJ1-6; TRBD1 is a possible D gene (5 bases). Trimming shortened V by 2 bases and J by 2 bases, and 10 bases separated the two germline ends. This CDR3 spans 15 amino acids. Germline V CDR1 and CDR2: GTSNPN, SVGIG (reference sequence). The CDR3 nucleotides are TGTGCCTGGAGTCAGGGAATAACCTATAATTCACCCCTCCACTTT. Residues: CAWSQGITYNSPLHF.

The chain carries TRBV5-1 and TRBJ1-4, with TRBD1 as a possible D gene (6 bases). Germline CDR1 is SGHRS and CDR2 is YFSETQ. This CDR3 is built from 14 residues. V gave up 5 bases and J gave up 7 bases, with 15 bases separating them. The CDR3 sequence is CASRAGTKAEKLFF. As DNA, the CDR3 is TGCGCCAGCAGAGCCGGGACAAAAGCTGAAAAACTGTTTTTT.

J is TRBJ1-5 and V is TRBV19; D is uncertain. Germline CDR1 is LNHDA and CDR2 is SQIVND (reference sequence). V lost 7 bases to trimming and J lost 6 bases, with 19 bases between them. The CDR3 extends over 15 amino acids. The CDR3 region is CASKVGPLDGQPQHF. DNA of the CDR3: TGTGCCAGTAAGGTGGGCCCCCTCGATGGTCAGCCCCAGCATTTT.

CDR3 sequence reads: CASSSRGLRNSPLHF. In DNA, the CDR3 is TGTGCCAGCAGTTCCAGGGGGCTTCGTAATTCACCCCTCCACTTT. The chain couples TRBV27 to TRBJ1-6; 8 nucleotides match TRBD1. V lost 4 bases and J lost 6; bases outside the gene matches: 5. This CDR3 spans 15 amino acids. Germline assignment: CDR1 MNHEY and CDR2 SMNVEV (reference sequence).

The chain couples TRBV29-1 to TRBJ1-3; D ambiguous. This CDR3 has 11 amino acids. V shed 6 bases and J shed 4 bases, with 7 bases lying between them. Germline assignment: CDR1 SQVTM and CDR2 ANQGSEA. CDR3 bases: TGCAGCGTCCCCTACGGAAACACCATATATTTT. Protein product: CSVPYGNTIYF.

This chain links TRBV5-5 with TRBJ2-7; D is perhaps TRBD1 (6 bases). V dropped 3 bases and J dropped 0 bases, with 13 bases sitting between them. This CDR3 spans 15 amino acids. Germline V gene sequence: CDR1 SGHKS, CDR2 YYEKEE (reference sequence). CDR3 loop: CASSSLKDSSYEQYF. The CDR3 nucleotides read TGTGCCAGCAGCTCCCTGAAGGACAGCTCCTACGAGCAGTACTTC.

With regard to this clone: At one boundary the junction diverges from the germline segment, which might be a read error. Other nucleotide sequences from this sample produce the same CDR3. The CDR3 DNA reads TGCGCCAGCAGTTTGGTTAGGGGAACGGACTATGGCTACACCTTC. It specifies CASSLVRGTDYGYTF. V usage is TRBV5-1 and J usage is TRBJ1-2; D is possibly TRBD1 (5 bases). The CDR3 covers 15 residues. The germline gives CDR1 SGHRS, CDR2 YFSETQ. The whole variable domain, filled in from reference TRBV5-1 and TRBJ1-2, reads KAGVTQTPRYLIKTRGQQVTLSCSPISGHRSVSWYQQTPGQGLQFLFEYFSETQRNKGNFPGRFSGRQFSNSRSEMNVSTLELGDSALYLCASSLVRGTDYGYTFGSGTRLTVV.

With regard to this clone: The junction differs from germline at one of its ends, possibly a read error. This chain connects TRBV11-2 to TRBJ2-7; TRBD2 matches 13 bases. Per germline, CDR1 SGHAT and CDR2 FQNNGV. This CDR3 spans 15 amino acids. The CDR3 sequence: CASSPRTSGSPEVRF. The CDR3 DNA follows: TGTGCCAGCAGCCCAAGGACTAGCGGGAGTCCGGAAGTCAGATTC. The variable domain in full, completed from reference TRBV11-2 and TRBJ2-7, reads EAGVAQSPRYKIIEKRQSVAFWCNPISGHATLYWYQQILGQGPKLLIQFQNNGVVDDSQLPKDRFSAERLKGVDSTLKIQPAKLEDSAVYLCASSPRTSGSPEVRFGPGTRLTVT.

The chain employs TRBV5-4 and TRBJ2-7, with 15 bases that match TRBD2. V lost 4 bases, J lost 6 bases, and 5 bases stayed unmatched. The germline V gene encodes CDR1 SGHNT and CDR2 YYREEE (reference sequence). The CDR3 sequence is 15 residues long. In DNA, the CDR3 is TGTGCCAGCAGCCCAGGACTAGCGGGAGGGCCCGAGCAGTACTTC. It translates to CASSPGLAGGPEQYF.